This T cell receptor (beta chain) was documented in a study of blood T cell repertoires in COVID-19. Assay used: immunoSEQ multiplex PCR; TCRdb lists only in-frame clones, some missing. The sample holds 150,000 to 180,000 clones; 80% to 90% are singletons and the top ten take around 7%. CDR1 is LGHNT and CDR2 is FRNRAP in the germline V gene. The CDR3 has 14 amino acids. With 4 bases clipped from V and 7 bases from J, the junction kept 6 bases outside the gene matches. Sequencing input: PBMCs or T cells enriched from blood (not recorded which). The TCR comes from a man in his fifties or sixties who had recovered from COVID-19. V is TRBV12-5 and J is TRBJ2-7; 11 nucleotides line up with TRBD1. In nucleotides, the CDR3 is TGTGCTAGTGGTTCGCGGACAGGGGGCGAAGAGCAGTACTTC. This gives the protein CASGSRTGGEEQYF.